The 3 T cell receptor beta chains reported below all come from one sample, sequenced in a study of neoadjuvant anti-PD-1 for oral cavity cancer. Sequencing used immunoSEQ multiplex PCR; TCRdb keeps in-frame clones, though not all of them. The table has around 12,000 clones, 64% seen once. The sample consisted of tumor tissue, taken before nivolumab (anti-PD-1) treatment. The receptors were sampled from a person between 40 and 85 years old with oral cavity squamous cell carcinoma. The donor label of this sample is uncertain.

The chain joins TRBV7-2 to TRBJ2-3, with 12 bases fitting TRBD2. From germline, CDR1 is SGHTA and CDR2 FQGNSA. The CDR3 contains 16 residues. V trimming: 2 bases; J trimming: 6 bases; junction bases outside the gene matches: 6. The CDR3 nucleotides read TGTGCCAGCAGCTTAAACCCTAGCGGGGGGGCCGATACGCAGTATTTT. Amino acids: CASSLNPSGGADTQYF.

By share, this clone counts as medium-sized. The V call is TRBV28, the J call TRBJ1-2; unclear D gene. This CDR3 contains 14 residues. The V end was cut by 8 bases, the J end by 2 bases, with 15 bases between. Germline V gene sequence: CDR1 MDHEN, CDR2 SYDVKM. CDR3: CASYSRLPNYGYTF. CDR3 sequence (DNA): TGTGCCAGCTACTCGCGGCTGCCCAACTATGGCTACACCTTC.

The chain is built from TRBV7-3 and TRBJ2-3, with 8 bases that match TRBD2. The germline V gene has CDR1 SGHTA and CDR2 FQGTGA. The CDR3 runs 19 residues. Trimming at V came to 7 bases and at J to 2 bases, leaving 20 bases not matched to a gene. This CDR3 is CASIRPPSGRRSDTDTQYF. The CDR3 bases are TGTGCCAGCATCCGCCCCCCCAGCGGGAGAAGGTCTGACACAGATACGCAGTATTTT.